This passage covers 19 T cell receptor beta chains from one sample sequenced in a study of blood T cells in healthy people across ages. The authors ran a second PCR of roughly 6 to 12 cycles using a sample-barcoded 5' primer and a J-beta primer mix. Using its own MiXCR run on the 5' RACE reads, TCRdb lists one record per CDR3 protein. This table holds approximately 810,000 distinct CDR3 sequences, about 30% found once. Sequenced sample: blood. Receptors originate from a woman at least 80 years old in good health.

This clonotype was counted many times. For the CDR3, the DNA is TGTGCCAGCAGCTCCACGCTAGCGGGGGTGGAGCAGTTCTTC. Protein sequence: CASSSTLAGVEQFF. This chain connects TRBV7-2 to TRBJ2-1, with 10 positions matching TRBD2. Germline CDR1 reads SGHTA; CDR2 reads FQGNSA. V shed 4 bases, J shed 10 bases, and the junction held 7 bases outside the gene matches. This CDR3 has 14 residues.

Comments on this clonotype: Just one base apart from a much larger clone, this may be a read error. This chain connects TRBV7-6 to TRBJ2-1; 7 bases line up with TRBD1. The last part of the DNA fits TRBJ2-7 better; the J call may be wrong. The CDR3 contains 15 residues. Germline V CDR1 and CDR2: SGHVS, FNYEAQ. The DNA of the CDR3 is TGTGCCAGCAGCTTAGGGGCCGGGACAGCGGACAAGCAGTACTTC. Translated, it gives CASSLGAGTADKQYF.

V usage is TRBV11-3 and J usage is TRBJ2-5; D is undetermined. Trimming took off 1 base at V and 3 bases at J, with 12 bases between the two ends. Germline V gives CDR1 SGHNT, CDR2 YENEEA. The CDR3 runs to 15 residues. The CDR3 loop is CASSLGFGAKETQYF. The CDR3 DNA follows: TGTGCCAGCAGCTTAGGCTTCGGCGCGAAAGAGACCCAGTACTTC.

This clonotype was seen many times. The chain has TRBV6-1 and TRBJ1-2; 7 bases align to TRBD1. This CDR3 comprises 13 residues. Germline-derived CDR1 and CDR2 are MNHNS and SASEGT. V shed 8 bases and J 4 bases; nucleotides not matched to a gene: 7. CDR3 coding DNA: TGTGCCAGCGGACAGGTTATCGGCTATGGCTACACCTTC. It translates to CASGQVIGYGYTF.

There are many counts of this clonotype. The rearrangement uses TRBV4-1 and TRBJ2-7; D ambiguous. This CDR3 is built from 14 residues. In germline, CDR1 is MGHRA, CDR2 YSYEKL. V was shortened by 0 bases and J by 2 bases, with 8 bases between the two germline ends. In DNA, the CDR3 is TGCGCCAGCAGCCAAGACAGGTTCACCTACGAGCAGTACTTC. This encodes CASSQDRFTYEQYF.

This clonotype was counted many times. The rearrangement links TRBV6-5 to TRBJ2-5; D is uncertain. V lost 6 bases and J lost 1, with 18 bases in between. The V gene's germline CDR1 is MNHEY and CDR2 SVGAGI. This CDR3 has 16 residues. The CDR3 nucleotides read TGTGCCAGCAGGGACCAGGTGGCGGACCCCCAAGAGACCCAGTACTTC. It codes for CASRDQVADPQETQYF.

This clonotype was picked up many times. The chain employs TRBV5-1 and TRBJ2-1; 7 bases agree with TRBD1. V lost 6 bases to trimming and J lost 3 bases; unmatched junction nucleotides: 12. Germline CDR1 and CDR2: SGHRS and YFSETQ. The CDR3 spans 16 residues. Written as DNA, the CDR3 is TGCGCCAGCACCCAAGACAGGGTTGGGGTCTACAATGAGCAGTTCTTC. As protein: CASTQDRVGVYNEQFF.

This chain connects TRBV3-1 to TRBJ2-7; the D gene is possibly TRBD2 (7 bases). TRBJ2-5 explains the end of the DNA better; the J call may be wrong. Germline lookup yields CDR1 LGHDT and CDR2 YNNKEL (reference sequence). CDR3 size: 15 residues. The DNA of the CDR3 is TGTGCCAGCAGCCAAGAGGGAGGGACACGGAAGACCCAGTACTTC. Translation gives CASSQEGGTRKTQYF.

V gene TRBV6-1 combines with J gene TRBJ2-1; possibly TRBD1 or TRBD2 for D (6 bases each). The length of the CDR3 is 17 residues. V was pared by 1 base and J by 2 bases, with 15 bases between. CDR1 and CDR2 from the germline V gene are MNHNS and SASEGT. CDR3 nucleotide sequence: TGTGCCAGCAGTGAAGTGTTCTCGGGGGCGGCCTACAATGAGCAGTTCTTC. Its protein is CASSEVFSGAAYNEQFF.

This clonotype was observed once. This chain joins TRBV20-1 and TRBJ1-2, with D possibly being TRBD1 (5 bases). V lost 0 bases, J lost 10 bases, and 21 bases lay in between. This CDR3 spans 15 amino acids. Germline CDR1 DFQATT, CDR2 SNEGSKA (reference sequence). CDR3 nucleotides: TGCAGTGCTAGAGAAGAAGGGGTTCTAAACTTTGACTACACCTTC. It encodes CSAREEGVLNFDYTF.

V is TRBV5-6 and J is TRBJ2-7; D is unclear. The CDR3 loop spans 13 amino acids. Germline CDR1 reads SGHDT; CDR2 reads YYEEEE. V shed 0 bases and J shed 5 bases, with 9 bases lying between them. The CDR3 coding sequence is TGTGCCAGCAGCTTGGGGTCGGAAAACGAGCAGTACTTC. Protein sequence: CASSLGSENEQYF.

CDR3 loop: CASSDSTGREQFF. For the CDR3, the DNA is TGTGCCAGCAGTGACTCGACGGGGCGTGAGCAGTTCTTC. The V and J genes are TRBV6-4 and TRBJ2-1; D is perhaps TRBD1 or TRBD2 (5 bases each). Germline CDR1 reads MRHNA; CDR2 reads SNTAGT. CDR3 length: 13 residues. V was pared by 0 bases and J by 9 bases, with 9 bases between.

In this sample, this clonotype turned up a few times. The chain employs TRBV7-9 and TRBJ2-2; 7 bases line up with TRBD1. Per germline, CDR1 SEHNR and CDR2 FQNEAQ (reference sequence). Trimming at V came to 5 bases and at J to 1 base, leaving 4 bases not matched to a gene. CDR3 length: 15 amino acids. The CDR3 DNA reads as TGTGCCAGCAGCGCTCGACAGGGGAACACCGGGGAGCTGTTTTTT. Translated: CASSARQGNTGELFF.

This clonotype turned up a few times. The chain has TRBV24-1 and TRBJ2-1, with TRBD2 as a possible D gene (6 bases). The CDR3 runs to 14 residues. Germline CDR1 and CDR2: KGHDR and SFDVKD. Trimming left V 6 bases short and J 6 bases short, with 14 bases between. CDR3 in DNA: TGTGCCACCAGTTGGGGGAGGTCAAGCAATGAGCAGTTCTTC. Protein product: CATSWGRSSNEQFF.

As for this clonotype: One base away lies a much larger clone, so this may be a sequencing read error. The V and J genes are TRBV9 and TRBJ2-5; D gene unclear. The length of the CDR3 is 12 residues. Trimming shortened V by 7 bases and J by 11 bases, and 18 bases separated the two germline ends. Germline CDR1 SGDLS, CDR2 YYNGEE. The CDR3 reads CASGTEAHEQYF. In DNA, the CDR3 is TGTGCCAGCGGAACAGAGGCTCATGAGCAGTACTTC.

This clonotype was seen more than once but under ten times. This sequence joins TRBV10-2 and TRBJ1-6, with 7 bases identical to TRBD1. The V and J ends lost 2 bases and 6 bases, in that order; junction bases with no gene match: 7. CDR3 size: 16 residues. Germline V gives CDR1 WSHSY, CDR2 SAAADI. The CDR3 region is CASSEPHTGVNSPLHF. CDR3 in DNA: TGCGCCAGCAGTGAGCCCCACACAGGGGTTAATTCACCCCTCCACTTT.

As concerns this clonotype: A much larger clonotype is one base distant, so this may be a read error. The chain combines TRBV10-3 with TRBJ2-5; D unclear. The J call is doubtful: the DNA matches TRBJ2-7 better. The CDR3 spans 13 residues. Germline V gene data show CDR1 as ENHRY and CDR2 as SYGVKD. The CDR3 nucleotides are TGTGCCACGTTCGGGCAGCAAATCTACGAGCAGTACTTC. The encoded protein is CATFGQQIYEQYF.

This clonotype was seen repeatedly, ten times or more. A much larger clonotype is one base distant, so this may be a read error. The chain is built from TRBV12-3 or TRBV12-4 and TRBJ2-5; 15 nucleotides agree with TRBD2. The CDR3 length is 15 residues. Trimming at V came to 5 bases and at J to 11 bases, leaving 9 bases not matched to a gene. As DNA, the CDR3 is TGTGCCAGCAGTATCGGGACTAGCGGGGGGTATGAGCAGTACTTC. As protein: CASSIGTSGGYEQYF.

The rearrangement links TRBV10-1 to TRBJ2-7; 13 nucleotides agree with TRBD2. The germline V gene has CDR1 WNHNN and CDR2 SYGVQD (reference sequence). The CDR3 sequence is 15 residues long. The ends lost 3 bases at V and 3 bases at J; junction bases unmatched: 2. CDR3 protein: CASSEGLAGVYEQYF. The DNA for the CDR3 is TGCGCCAGCAGTGAAGGACTAGCGGGGGTCTACGAGCAGTACTTC.